The present entry profiles one T cell receptor beta chain with its context. The source of the sample is a study of CD8 T cells in Susac syndrome. The RNA, roughly 0.5 to 1 ug, was put through reverse transcription using random hexamers. A single record per CDR3 protein comes from TCRdb applying MiXCR to the immunoSEQ multiplex PCR reads. The table lists 150,000 to 200,000 distinct CDR3 sequences, about 90% of them singletons. With 2 bases removed from V and 0 bases from J, the gap between germline ends came to 8 bases. Germline CDR1 and CDR2: MNHEY and SVGAGI. The CDR3 extends over 14 amino acids. The chain employs TRBV6-5 and TRBJ2-7, with D uncertain. This clonotype was sampled from a human donor in good health. The specimen was CD4+ T cells from PBMCs. Here the CDR3 reads CASSYKASSYEQYF. The CDR3 bases are TGTGCCAGCAGTTACAAAGCAAGCTCCTACGAGCAGTACTTC.